This TCR beta chain was identified in a study of OX40 agonist ivuxolimab in advanced cancers. TCRdb keeps only in-frame clones here, not all; method: immunoSEQ multiplex PCR. The table records under 50,000 clones, roughly 85% of them present only once. Notes on the study in general: Compared with others, partial responders at 0.1-3.0 mg/kg displayed clonal expansion among the lowest. Blood T cells, both CD4+ and CD8+, expanded clonally by week 6 at 0.1 to 3.0 mg/kg.

Blood got drawn at baseline, again on cycle 4 day 1, and then on cycle 7 day 1. The CDR3 length is 13 residues. The germline gives CDR1 MNHNY, CDR2 SVGAGI (reference sequence). Trimming cost V 8 bases and J 7 bases; bases outside gene matches: 8. As concerns this clone: The target antigen is unknown.

V is TRBV6-6 and J is TRBJ2-3, with 8 nucleotides matching TRBD2. The sample in question was CD4+ or CD8+ T cells sorted from blood, obtained in a trial of the OX40 agonist ivuxolimab. The clonotype comes from an adult with an advanced solid tumor such as melanoma, head and neck, liver or kidney cancer. The CDR3 coding sequence is TGTGCCAGCCTCGAGCGGGAGAAGAATACGCAGTATTTT. This codes for CASLEREKNTQYF.